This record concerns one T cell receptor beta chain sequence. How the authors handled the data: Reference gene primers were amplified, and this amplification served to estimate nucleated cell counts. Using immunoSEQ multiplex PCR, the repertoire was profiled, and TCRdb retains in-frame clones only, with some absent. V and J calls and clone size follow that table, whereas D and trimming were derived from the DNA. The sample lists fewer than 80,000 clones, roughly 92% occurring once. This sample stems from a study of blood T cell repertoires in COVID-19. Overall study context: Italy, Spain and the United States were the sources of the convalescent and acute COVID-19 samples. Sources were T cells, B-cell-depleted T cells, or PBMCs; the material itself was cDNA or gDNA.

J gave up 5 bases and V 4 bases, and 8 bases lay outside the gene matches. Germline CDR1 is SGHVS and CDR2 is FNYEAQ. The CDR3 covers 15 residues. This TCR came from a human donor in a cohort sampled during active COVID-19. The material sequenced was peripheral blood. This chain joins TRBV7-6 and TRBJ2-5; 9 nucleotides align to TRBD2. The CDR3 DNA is TGTGCCAGCAGCTCTCAGCGGGGGGACAAGGAGACCCAGTACTTC. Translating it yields CASSSQRGDKETQYF.